Each of the 18 T cell receptor beta chains below was sequenced from the same sample in a study of cytomegalovirus exposure and HLA in healthy donors. PCR primers comprised 60 Vbeta and 13 Jbeta primers. Clones were read by immunoSEQ multiplex PCR, and TCRdb kept only the in-frame ones, dropping some. The sample table sets out about 160,000 clones. The sample taken for sequencing was PBMCs. Receptors originate from a man aged 25-45 years in good health and CMV-seronegative.

The rearrangement links TRBV5-5 to TRBJ1-2, with a weak D call TRBD1 (5 bases). The CDR3 is 17 residues long. The V and J ends lost 2 bases and 0 bases respectively, with 17 bases between them. The germline CDR1 and CDR2 sequences are SGHKS and YYEKEE (reference sequence). CDR3 DNA: TGTGCCAGCAGCTTACAAACAACAGGTTTAACTAACTATGGCTACACCTTC. Translating gives CASSLQTTGLTNYGYTF.

The chain uses TRBV11-2 and TRBJ2-7; 10 positions match TRBD2. The junction had 3 bases not matched to a gene; V was cut back by 0 bases and J by 4 bases. This CDR3 region has 15 residues. Germline CDR1 reads SGHAT; CDR2 reads FQNNGV. The CDR3 sequence: CASSLEVTSGYEQYF. The CDR3 region has the DNA TGTGCCAGCAGCTTAGAGGTGACTAGCGGGTACGAGCAGTACTTC.

This rearrangement joins TRBV7-2 to TRBJ2-5; D uncertain. CDR1 is SGHTA, CDR2 FQGNSA, per germline. The CDR3 loop spans 11 amino acids. V lost 4 bases to trimming and J lost 5 bases, with 5 bases between them. CDR3: CASSSSETQYF. The CDR3 DNA sequence: TGTGCCAGCAGCTCCTCCGAGACCCAGTACTTC. Based on the CDR3 plus reference TRBV7-2 and TRBJ2-5, the full variable domain is GAGVSQSPSNKVTEKGKDVELRCDPISGHTALYWYRQSLGQGLEFLIYFQGNSAPDKSGLPSDRFSAERTGGSVSTLTIQRTQQEDSAVYLCASSSSETQYFGPGTRLLVL.

The chain is built from TRBV7-3 and TRBJ1-2; D is possibly TRBD1 (6 bases). V gave up 5 bases and J gave up 2 bases, with 9 bases separating them. Germline V gene data show CDR1 as SGHTA and CDR2 as FQGTGA. This CDR3 region has 13 residues. The CDR3: CASSPDRNYGYTF. CDR3 sequence (DNA): TGTGCCAGCAGCCCGGACAGAAACTATGGCTACACCTTC.

With respect to this clone: Different DNA sequences within this sample yield the same CDR3. The rearrangement uses TRBV27 and TRBJ2-3; D is unclear. Germline CDR1 and CDR2: MNHEY and SMNVEV (reference sequence). This CDR3 contains 13 residues. V was clipped by 3 bases and J by 0 bases, with 4 bases between them. CDR3 nucleotide sequence: TGTGCCAGCAGTTTCTCCAGCACAGATACGCAGTATTTT. This gives the protein CASSFSSTDTQYF.

Turning to this clone: Within the sample, other DNA sequences also encode this same CDR3. V and J are TRBV6-5 and TRBJ2-7, with a possible D match to TRBD1 (6 bases). Germline V CDR1 and CDR2: MNHEY, SVGAGI. V gave up 4 bases and J gave up 1 base, with 8 bases separating them. The CDR3 length is 13 residues. The CDR3: CASSSGQSYEQYF. The CDR3 DNA is TGTGCCAGCAGTTCCGGACAGTCCTACGAGCAGTACTTC.

The chain has TRBV4-1 and TRBJ1-3, with D unclear. V lost 0 bases to trimming and J lost 8 bases, with 5 bases between them. Germline V lookup: CDR1 MGHRA, CDR2 YSYEKL. The CDR3 sequence is 12 residues long. The CDR3 DNA reads TGCGCCAGCAGCCAAGATTCAGACACCATATATTTT. Translating gives CASSQDSDTIYF.

Here the CDR3 reads CASSAGTSGSFTDTQYF. Written as DNA, the CDR3 is TGTGCCAGCAGCGCCGGGACTAGCGGGAGTTTCACAGATACGCAGTATTTT. The gene calls are TRBV9 and TRBJ2-3, with 14 bases lining up with TRBD2. This CDR3 is built from 17 residues. With 3 bases clipped from V and 2 bases from J, the junction kept 5 bases outside the gene matches. CDR1 and CDR2 (germline): SGDLS, YYNGEE.

This chain joins TRBV2 and TRBJ1-6; D is uncertain. This CDR3 contains 15 residues. V was cut by 3 bases and J by 9 bases, with 15 bases left in between. Germline V gives CDR1 SNHLY, CDR2 FYNNEI. The CDR3, as DNA: TGTGCCAGCAGTGATCCCCGAGGAGTAGGTTCACCCCTCCACTTT. It encodes CASSDPRGVGSPLHF. Using reference TRBV2 and TRBJ1-6 for the parts outside the CDR3, the full variable domain is EPEVTQTPSHQVTQMGQEVILRCVPISNHLYFYWYRQILGQKVEFLVSFYNNEISEKSEIFDDQFSVERPDGSNFTLKIRSTKLEDSAMYFCASSDPRGVGSPLHFGNGTRLTVT.

The rearrangement joins TRBV18 to TRBJ2-3; D remains ambiguous. This CDR3 has 13 residues. CDR1 and CDR2 from the germline V gene are KGHSH and LQKENI. Trimming stripped 5 bases from V and 3 bases from J, with 9 bases between. In nucleotides, the CDR3 is TGTGCCAGCTCAATTGGCTTGACAGATACGCAGTATTTT. It codes for CASSIGLTDTQYF. Filled out from reference TRBV18 and TRBJ2-3, the complete variable domain reads NAGVMQNPRHLVRRRGQEARLRCSPMKGHSHVYWYRQLPEEGLKFMVYLQKENIIDESGMPKERFSAEFPKEGPSILRIQQVVRGDSAAYFCASSIGLTDTQYFGPGTRLTVL.

This chain connects TRBV19 to TRBJ2-1; maybe TRBD1 (6 bases). Trimming stripped 3 bases from V and 9 bases from J, with 9 bases between. The CDR3 is made up of 12 amino acids. Germline loops: CDR1 LNHDA, CDR2 SQIVND (reference sequence). The CDR3 reads CASSINRVEQFF. DNA of the CDR3: TGTGCCAGTAGTATCAACAGGGTTGAGCAGTTCTTC.

The chain couples TRBV25-1 to TRBJ2-5, with 7 bases matching TRBD2. TRBJ2-7 matches the DNA end more closely, so the J call is doubtful. This CDR3 contains 13 residues. Germline CDR1 MGHDK, CDR2 SYGVNS. The CDR3 sequence is CASGNSGTYEQYF. For the CDR3, the DNA is TGTGCCAGCGGGAACAGCGGGACCTACGAGCAGTACTTC.

CDR3 loop: CASSFYTDTQYF. The CDR3 bases are TGTGCCAGCAGCTTCTACACAGATACGCAGTATTTT. V is TRBV7-2 and J is TRBJ2-3; the D is unclear. Trimming stripped 3 bases from V and 2 bases from J, with 3 bases between. There are 12 residues in the CDR3. Germline loops: CDR1 SGHTA, CDR2 FQGNSA.

The CDR3 is CASSLGVVNTGELFF. Here the CDR3 DNA reads TGTGCCAGCAGCTTAGGAGTAGTGAACACCGGGGAGCTGTTTTTT. The chain links TRBV7-2 to TRBJ2-2; D unresolved. The length of the CDR3 is 15 residues. With 1 base removed from V and 1 base from J, the gap between germline ends came to 7 bases. The V gene's germline CDR1 is SGHTA and CDR2 FQGNSA. The entire variable domain, with the rest obtained from reference TRBV7-2 and TRBJ2-2, is as follows: GAGVSQSPSNKVTEKGKDVELRCDPISGHTALYWYRQSLGQGLEFLIYFQGNSAPDKSGLPSDRFSAERTGGSVSTLTIQRTQQEDSAVYLCASSLGVVNTGELFFGEGSRLTVL.

This rearrangement joins TRBV10-3 to TRBJ1-2; D might be TRBD1 (6 bases). CDR3 length: 16 residues. Germline loops: CDR1 ENHRY, CDR2 SYGVKD. The V gene lost 4 bases and the J gene lost 0 bases, with 15 bases spanning the gap. Here the CDR3 reads CAISALSTGTNYGYTF. CDR3 DNA sequence: TGTGCCATCAGTGCTTTAAGCACAGGGACTAACTATGGCTACACCTTC.

The chain employs TRBV5-1 and TRBJ2-3; 7 bases match TRBD1. The trim removed 2 bases at V and 1 base at J, leaving 4 bases unmatched. This CDR3 has 15 residues. The germline gives CDR1 SGHRS, CDR2 YFSETQ. The CDR3 DNA reads TGCGCCAGCAGCTTTAGACAGGGTGGCACAGATACGCAGTATTTT. Residues: CASSFRQGGTDTQYF.

The genes are TRBV5-1 and TRBJ1-1; D gene unclear. V lost 4 bases and J lost 10, with 17 bases in between. Germline V lookup: CDR1 SGHRS, CDR2 YFSETQ. The CDR3 is 13 amino acids. CDR3 nucleotides: TGCGCCAGCAGCCCTGGGCCGTCGGAGGGAGCTTTCTTT. Amino acid sequence: CASSPGPSEGAFF.

The chain joins TRBV5-1 to TRBJ2-5, with 7 bases matching TRBD2. J gave up 2 bases and V 2 bases, and 6 bases lay outside the gene matches. The CDR3 totals 15 residues. CDR1 is SGHRS, CDR2 YFSETQ, per germline. As DNA, the CDR3 is TGCGCCAGCAGCTTATGGGGAGGGGTACAAGAGACCCAGTACTTC. Protein product: CASSLWGGVQETQYF.